The rows below give T cell receptor beta chains drawn from one sample of a study of cytomegalovirus exposure and HLA in healthy donors. Clones were read by immunoSEQ multiplex PCR, and TCRdb kept only the in-frame ones, dropping some. The sample has approximately 150,000 clones; around 82% are singletons. The sample comprised PBMCs. Source of these receptors: a young man in good health and CMV-seropositive. Each CDR3 is given with its conserved first and last residue. A D gene is named only where the DNA matches it firmly. Not every row has a clone size; where given, it reads once, few, many or a size class.

j_gene,abundance,d_gene,v_gene,len,CDR3nt,CDR3aa
TRBJ2-1,-,TRBD2,TRBV10-3,16,TGTGCCATCAGTGGCGGGGTAGCGGGGGGGTACAATGAGCAGTTCTTC,CAISGGVAGGYNEQFF
TRBJ2-5,-,-,TRBV6-5,13,TGTGCCAGCAGTTACGGTCCCGGGGAGACCCAGTACTTC,CASSYGPGETQYF
TRBJ2-7,-,-,TRBV9,15,TGTGCCAGCAGCGTCGTTCCGGCAGGGGACACCGAGCAGTACTTC,CASSVVPAGDTEQYF
TRBJ2-7,-,TRBD2,TRBV11-2,16,TGTGCCAGCAGCTTGGGCCCGCAGCGGGAGGTCTACGAGCAGTACTTC,CASSLGPQREVYEQYF
TRBJ2-1,-,-,TRBV4-1,13,TGCGCCAGCAGCCAAGTGGTCCACTATGAGCAGTTCTTC,CASSQVVHYEQFF
TRBJ1-1,-,-,TRBV2,14,TGTGCCAGCAGCACCGACATCGGAAACACTGAAGCTTTCTTT,CASSTDIGNTEAFF
TRBJ2-1,-,TRBD2,TRBV18,15,TGTGCCAGCTCAACCAGTTCGGCGGGAGGCAGTGAGCAGTTCTTC,CASSTSSAGGSEQFF
TRBJ1-2,-,-,TRBV5-6,12,TGTGCCAGCAGCCCCGGGACTACTGGCTACACCTTC,CASSPGTTGYTF
TRBJ1-5,once,TRBD1,TRBV27,14,TGTGCCAGCAGTTTCAACAGGGGAGGCCAGCCCCAGCATTTT,CASSFNRGGQPQHF
TRBJ2-7,-,-,TRBV5-4,13,TGTGCCAGCAGTCGGGACACAACTACGAGGCAGTACTTC,CASSRDTTTRQYF
TRBJ1-2,-,TRBD1,TRBV19,15,TGTGCCAGTAGGGAGACAGGGGTAGAGGACTATGGCTACACCTTC,CASRETGVEDYGYTF
TRBJ1-1,few,-,TRBV6-1,14,TGTGCCAGCAGTGAAGATCAGGGGCCAACTGAAGCTTTCTTT,CASSEDQGPTEAFF
TRBJ1-6,-,TRBD1,TRBV5-4,16,TGTGCCAGCAGCTTCCCGGACAGGGGGAGGAATTCACCCCTCCACTTT,CASSFPDRGRNSPLHF
TRBJ2-1,-,TRBD1,TRBV5-1,13,TGCGCCAGCAGCGCGACAGGGGCGGGGGAGCAGTTCTTC,CASSATGAGEQFF
TRBJ2-6,-,TRBD2,TRBV7-2,18,TGTGCCAGCAGCTCCGGACTAGCGGGGGGCTCTGGGGCCAACGTCCTGACTTTC,CASSSGLAGGSGANVLTF
TRBJ2-7,-,TRBD2,TRBV19,17,TGTGCCAGTAGTAAACCCCCCGGGACTAGCGGTACCTACGAGCAGTACTTC,CASSKPPGTSGTYEQYF
TRBJ2-7,-,-,TRBV5-6,14,TGTGCCAGCAGCTTGGCCGGCGGTACCTACGAGCAGTACTTC,CASSLAGGTYEQYF
TRBJ2-3,-,TRBD2,TRBV4-2,14,TGTGCCAGCAGCTCCCGGACTAGCCAGAATACGCAGTATTTT,CASSSRTSQNTQYF
TRBJ1-2,-,-,TRBV2,13,TGTGCCAGCAGGGTGGACAGAAACTATGGCTACACCTTC,CASRVDRNYGYTF
TRBJ1-5,-,-,TRBV6-1,15,TGTGCCAGCAGCCCCGCCGGGGGTAGCAATCAGCCCCAGCATTTT,CASSPAGGSNQPQHF
TRBJ2-2,-,-,TRBV4-2,16,TGTGCCAGCAGCCAAGATCTGCGGCGGGACCCGGTTTTTCTGTTTTTT,CASSQDLRRDPVFLFF
TRBJ2-2,many,-,TRBV2,13,TGTGCCAGCAGTCCAGGGGACACCGGGGAGCTGTTTTTT,CASSPGDTGELFF
TRBJ2-1,-,-,TRBV6-4,16,TGTGCCAGCAGTGACCAGGGTGGGCCATCCTACAATGAGCAGTTCTTC,CASSDQGGPSYNEQFF
TRBJ2-1,-,TRBD2,TRBV9,15,TGTGCCAGCAGCGTAGGCAGCGGGATATACAATGAGCAGTTCTTC,CASSVGSGIYNEQFF
TRBJ1-1,-,-,TRBV18,14,TGTGCCAGCTCACCAGCCGGGAGGGGCACTGAAGCTTTCTTT,CASSPAGRGTEAFF
TRBJ1-5,-,-,TRBV6-1,15,TGTGCCAGCAGTGAAGGACAGGTCAATTATCAGCCCCAGCATTTT,CASSEGQVNYQPQHF
TRBJ1-3,once,-,TRBV11-2,14,TGTGCCAGCAGCTCCAGGGTCTCTGGAAACACCATATATTTT,CASSSRVSGNTIYF
TRBJ2-3,-,-,TRBV19,15,TGTGCCAGTAGTATCGGGTCGGGGGACACAGATACGCAGTATTTT,CASSIGSGDTDTQYF
TRBJ1-3,-,-,TRBV7-8,14,TGTGCCAGCAGCTTAGGGCTGTCTGGAAACACCATATATTTT,CASSLGLSGNTIYF
TRBJ1-1,-,-,TRBV19,15,TGTGCCAGTAGTACCGCAGGGGTGAAGAACACTGAAGCTTTCTTT,CASSTAGVKNTEAFF
TRBJ1-2,-,-,TRBV25-1,14,TGTGCCAGCAGTTTGGACACTACCCTTTATGGCTACACCTTC,CASSLDTTLYGYTF
TRBJ2-1,-,-,TRBV6-6,14,TGTGCCAGCAGTTACGACAGCTCCTACAATGAGCAGTTCTTC,CASSYDSSYNEQFF
TRBJ2-2,-,-,TRBV23-1,17,TGCGCCAGCAGTCAAATACCGTCGGGGATGGAGACCGGGGAGCTGTTTTTT,CASSQIPSGMETGELFF
TRBJ2-2,once,-,TRBV6-5,14,TGTGCCAGCAGTTACAGGACAGCGACCGGGGAGCTGTTTTTT,CASSYRTATGELFF
TRBJ2-2,once,-,TRBV7-3,16,TGTGCCAGCAGCCCTAGTACGGGGGCGAACACCGGGGAGCTGTTTTTT,CASSPSTGANTGELFF
TRBJ2-1,-,TRBD2,TRBV5-1,17,TGCGCCAGCAGCTGGACCCCCGGGACTAGCGGGGCCAATGAGCAGTTCTTC,CASSWTPGTSGANEQFF
TRBJ2-7,-,-,TRBV27,15,TGTGCCAGCAGTTCCCGACAGGCCGCCTCCTACGAGCAGTACTTC,CASSSRQAASYEQYF
TRBJ1-4,few,TRBD1,TRBV30,14,TGTGCCTGGAGTACCGGGACAGGGGATGAAAAACTGTTTTTT,CAWSTGTGDEKLFF
TRBJ2-7,-,TRBD1,TRBV6-6,14,TGTGCCAGCAGCGAAGGGGGCGGCCCCTACGAGCAGTACTTC,CASSEGGGPYEQYF
TRBJ2-3,-,TRBD2,TRBV13,20,TGTGCCAGCAGCTCCCTCGTTAGCGGGGTGATAAATCCTAGCACAGATACGCAGTATTTT,CASSSLVSGVINPSTDTQYF
TRBJ2-7,-,TRBD1,TRBV27,16,TGTGCCAGCAGTTTATGGGCAGGGACAGGGCCCGCGGAGCAGTACTTC,CASSLWAGTGPAEQYF
TRBJ2-3,-,TRBD2,TRBV25-1,17,TGTGCCAGCAGTGACTCCTTGGGCGGGGGTGGCACAGATACGCAGTATTTT,CASSDSLGGGGTDTQYF
TRBJ2-5,-,-,TRBV5-1,15,TGCGCCAGCAGCTTGAGGGGGGGTATTCAAGAGACCCAGTACTTC,CASSLRGGIQETQYF
TRBJ2-3,-,-,TRBV5-1,15,TGCGCCAGCATGCCCCAGGATCTTAGCACAGATACGCAGTATTTT,CASMPQDLSTDTQYF
TRBJ1-1,-,-,TRBV6-5,14,TGTGCCAGCAGTTACAATCCGAGACAGGTTGAAGCTTTCTTT,CASSYNPRQVEAFF
TRBJ1-5,-,-,TRBV4-1,15,TGCGCCAGCAGCCTGAGGGCGGGAAGCAATCAGCCCCAGCATTTT,CASSLRAGSNQPQHF